This T cell receptor (beta chain) came from a study of T cell repertoires in cytomegalovirus infection. Looking at the study overall: Public TCR beta signatures provided an indication of both CMV infection and a matching HLA type.

This clonotype was observed a handful of times. Its target is unknown. TCRdb passed the reads through MiXCR, listing each CDR3 protein once. The sample has about 830,000 distinct CDR3 sequences, 32% seen once; the top ten hold 9.5% to 15%. The CDR3 spans 15 residues. CDR1 and CDR2 (germline): SGHDN, FVKESK. Trimming cost V 0 bases and J 3 bases, with 10 bases left between them. The material sequenced was cultured CD8+ T cells from PBMCs, taken from culture after CMV antigen stimulation. This receptor was taken from a human donor in good health (CMV status not recorded). Some clones in this sample may be carry-over from other donors' samples. V gene TRBV14 combines with J gene TRBJ2-3; no firm D call. The CDR3 region has the DNA TGTGCCAGCAGCCAAGATAAGGATCCGACAGATACGCAGTATTTT. It yields the protein CASSQDKDPTDTQYF.